The T cell receptor beta chain under discussion was sequenced for a study of T cells in Graves' hyperthyroidism and ophthalmopathy. Study-level findings and limits: Among thyroid clonotypes expanded above 0.001, most also appeared in blood. Ophthalmopathy, as predicted by the model, came a median roughly 6.5 months after the prediction.

It was uncontrolled infection, other autoimmune disease, pregnancy or lactation that excluded patients. Each 10 ml fresh peripheral blood draw supplied the PBMCs. This CDR3 has 15 amino acids. The germline gives CDR1 MNHEY, CDR2 SVGAGI. The V gene end was trimmed by 0 bases and the J gene end by 5 bases; junction bases not matched to a gene: 4. Template material for amplifying TCR beta CDR3 regions consisted of RNA transcripts. A set of HTBI primers served as the primers for a first-round RT-PCR of the TCR CDR3. TCRdb independently ran MiXCR on the multiplex PCR reads; one entry per CDR3 protein. The data contain about half a million distinct CDR3 sequences, more than 20% of them singletons. For this clonotype: Its antigen is unknown.

The gene calls are TRBV6-5 and TRBJ1-5, with 7 bases aligning to TRBD1. Sequenced sample: blood. The receptor comes from a man younger than 35 with Graves' hyperthyroidism. The CDR3 DNA follows: TGTGCCAGCAGTTACTCCTCCAGGGGGGATCAGCCCCAGCATTTT. It codes for CASSYSSRGDQPQHF.